These 8 T cell receptor beta chains were sequenced from one sample in a study of T-cell memory formation after mild COVID-19. Via MiXCR, TCRdb re-called the 5' RACE reads, giving one row per CDR3 protein. The sample includes 250,000 to 350,000 distinct CDR3 sequences, 13% to 15% seen only once; the top ten take around a fifth. The specimen sequenced was PBMCs or a T cell subset sorted from them (not recorded which). Source of these receptors: a man aged 18 to 35 who had mild COVID-19 (a few samples of this study predate the infection). Cell type and time point are not known.

This chain connects TRBV5-5 to TRBJ1-5; D gene ambiguous. CDR1 is SGHKS, CDR2 YYEKEE, per germline (reference sequence). V lost 0 bases and J 10 bases, leaving 11 bases between the germline ends. CDR3 length: 13 amino acids. The CDR3 DNA follows: TGTGCCAGCAGCTTGGCAACAGCCAAACCCCAGCATTTT. Translated: CASSLATAKPQHF. The full variable domain, in which reference TRBV5-5 and TRBJ1-5 provide the parts outside the CDR3, is DAGVTQSPTHLIKTRGQQVTLRCSPISGHKSVSWYQQVLGQGPQFIFQYYEKEERGRGNFPDRFSARQFPNYSSELNVNALLLGDSALYLCASSLATAKPQHFGDGTRLSIL.

This chain links TRBV19 with TRBJ1-2; D gene uncertain. Germline lookup yields CDR1 LNHDA and CDR2 SQIVND (reference sequence). CDR3 length: 12 amino acids. Between the trimmed V and J ends, which lost 7 bases and 2 bases, there was a span of 8 bases. CDR3 sequence reads: CASTNINYGYTF. DNA for the CDR3: TGTGCCAGTACAAACATCAACTATGGCTACACCTTC.

V is TRBV20-1 and J is TRBJ2-1; D is unresolved. Between the trimmed V and J ends, which lost 0 bases and 0 bases, there was a span of 12 bases. CDR3 length: 16 amino acids. CDR1 DFQATT and CDR2 SNEGSKA come from the germline V gene (reference sequence). This CDR3 reads CSARDRWVSSYNEQFF. CDR3 nucleotides: TGCAGTGCTAGAGATCGATGGGTTAGCTCCTACAATGAGCAGTTCTTC.

The V gene is TRBV20-1, the J gene TRBJ1-5; maybe TRBD1 (5 bases). Germline V gene sequence: CDR1 DFQATT, CDR2 SNEGSKA (reference sequence). This CDR3 contains 16 residues. The V and J ends lost 6 bases and 9 bases respectively, with 27 bases between them. The CDR3 nucleotides read TGCAGTGCCCTCGAGGTTTTAGACGGGACCCTGATGCCCCAGCATTTT. This encodes CSALEVLDGTLMPQHF.

This clonotype was counted between two and nine times. The chain couples TRBV6-5 to TRBJ2-3, with a tentative D call TRBD2 (5 bases). Germline V gives CDR1 MNHEY, CDR2 SVGAGI. This CDR3 is built from 15 residues. With 6 bases removed from V and 2 bases from J, the gap between germline ends came to 15 bases. The CDR3 reads CASSGPGEYTDTQYF. The CDR3 coding sequence is TGTGCCAGCAGCGGGCCCGGGGAATACACAGATACGCAGTATTTT.

The chain links TRBV6-2 or TRBV6-3 to TRBJ2-7; a possible D gene is TRBD1 (6 bases). The germline CDR1 and CDR2 sequences are MNHEY and SVGEGT. The germline V and J ends were trimmed by 5 bases and 9 bases, with 23 bases remaining between them. CDR3 length equals 15 residues. CDR3 loop: CASSPRTAGEKRQYV. CDR3 sequence (DNA): TGTGCCAGCAGTCCGCGAACGGCAGGGGAAAAACGGCAGTACGTC.

J is TRBJ1-5 and V is TRBV6-2 or TRBV6-3; no reliable D call. Germline lookup yields CDR1 MNHEY and CDR2 SVGEGT. The CDR3 contains 14 residues. V lost 6 bases to trimming and J lost 5 bases, with 14 bases between them. CDR3 coding DNA: TGTGCCAGCAGCGAAAGCCAACGCGATCAGCCCCAGCATTTT. Protein sequence: CASSESQRDQPQHF.

The chain carries TRBV4-1 and TRBJ2-3, with D hard to call. This CDR3 region has 14 residues. CDR1 MGHRA and CDR2 YSYEKL come from the germline V gene. V shed 4 bases and J shed 8 bases, with 16 bases lying between them. The CDR3 loop is CASSPDRPSTTQYF. The CDR3 DNA sequence: TGCGCCAGCAGCCCCGACCGACCCTCAACTACGCAGTATTTT.